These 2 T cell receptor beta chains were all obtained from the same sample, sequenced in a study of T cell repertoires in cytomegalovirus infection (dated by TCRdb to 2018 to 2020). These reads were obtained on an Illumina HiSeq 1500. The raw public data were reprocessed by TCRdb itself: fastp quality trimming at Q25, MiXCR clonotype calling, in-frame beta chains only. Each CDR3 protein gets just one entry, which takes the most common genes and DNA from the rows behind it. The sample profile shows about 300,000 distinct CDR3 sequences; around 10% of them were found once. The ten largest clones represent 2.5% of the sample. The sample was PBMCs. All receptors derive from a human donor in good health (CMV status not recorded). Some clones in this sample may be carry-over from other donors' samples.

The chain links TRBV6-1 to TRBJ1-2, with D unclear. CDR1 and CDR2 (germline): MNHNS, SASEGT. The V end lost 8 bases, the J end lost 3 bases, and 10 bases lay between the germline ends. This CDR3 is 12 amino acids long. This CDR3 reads CASLGRYYGYTF. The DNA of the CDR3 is TGTGCCAGCCTAGGACGGTACTATGGCTACACCTTC.

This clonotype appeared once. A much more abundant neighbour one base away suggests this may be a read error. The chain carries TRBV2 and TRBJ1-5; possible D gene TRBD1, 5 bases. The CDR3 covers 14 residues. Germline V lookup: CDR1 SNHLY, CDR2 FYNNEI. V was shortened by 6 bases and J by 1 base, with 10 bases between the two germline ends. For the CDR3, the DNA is TGTGCCAGCAGGGACACGGTGAGCAATCAGCCCCAGCATTTT. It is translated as CASRDTVSNQPQHF. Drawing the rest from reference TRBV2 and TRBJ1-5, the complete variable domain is EPEVTQTPSHQVTQMGQEVILRCVPISNHLYFYWYRQILGQKVEFLVSFYNNEISEKSEIFDDQFSVERPDGSNFTLKIRSTKLEDSAMYFCASRDTVSNQPQHFGDGTRLSIL.